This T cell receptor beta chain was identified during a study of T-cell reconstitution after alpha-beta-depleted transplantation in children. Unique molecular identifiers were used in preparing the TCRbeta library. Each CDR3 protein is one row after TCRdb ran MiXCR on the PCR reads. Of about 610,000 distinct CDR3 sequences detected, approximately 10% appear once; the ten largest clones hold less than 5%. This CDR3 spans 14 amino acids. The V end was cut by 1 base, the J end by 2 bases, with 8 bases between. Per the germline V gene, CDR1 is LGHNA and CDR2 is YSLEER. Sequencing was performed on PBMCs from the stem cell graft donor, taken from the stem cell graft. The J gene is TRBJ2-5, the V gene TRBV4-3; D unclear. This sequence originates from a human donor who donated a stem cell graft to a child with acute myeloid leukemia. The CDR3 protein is CASSQVLAQETQYF. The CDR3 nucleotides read TGCGCCAGCAGCCAAGTATTGGCACAAGAGACCCAGTACTTC.